This T cell receptor (beta chain) was captured in a study of blood T cell repertoires in COVID-19 (dated by TCRdb to the early 2020s). Turning to the overall study: Samples from collaborators originated in the United States, Italy and Spain and spanned both the acute and convalescent phases of COVID-19. Subjects who had been exposed to COVID-19, were actively infected with it, or had recovered from it provided the deeply sampled blood TCRbeta repertoires that made up the dataset. Sample metadata almost always included a de-identified subject ID, COVID-19 status, age in years and sex. The repertoires were released in a freely available public database intended as a resource for research on the immune response to SARS-CoV-2. The samples were drawn from the first 160 participants of the ongoing ImmuneRACE study and from over 950 subjects provided by 6 global collaborators. Where available, HLA class I and class II types were taken from metadata supplied by the sample provider and were not determined by assay-based typing. The material from the prospective study consisted of cDNA or gDNA derived from T cells, B-cell-depleted T cells, or PBMCs. Study-level results and caveats: The amount of clinical and demographic metadata varied by source and participant and was provided uncurated.

Collaborating institutions collected whole blood in K2EDTA tubes following their own protocols. For TCRbeta analysis, collaborators shipped samples in one of three forms: frozen whole blood, isolated PBMCs, or DNA extracted from either of those sample types. As for this clone: Which antigen it targets is not known. It has no much larger one-base neighbor in the sample; base qualities were not kept.

The CDR3 covers 15 residues, taking in both the cysteine and the phenylalanine. Left in the record is the CDR3 DNA by itself, 45 bases read in frame from the first base. From a lookup of the germline V gene, CDR1 and CDR2 are SGDLS and YYNGEE. V and J are truncated by 3 bases and 0 bases respectively, leaving an intervening sequence of 10 bases. TCRbeta CDR3 regions were amplified from genomic DNA using the immunoSEQ Assay, a bias-controlled multiplex PCR. In the paper's pipeline: The number of nucleated cells in each sample was estimated from the amplification of reference gene primers within the assay. Sequence reads were collapsed and filtered to measure the absolute abundance of every unique TCRbeta CDR3 rearrangement. For each sample, productive Simpson clonality was calculated by taking the square root of Simpson's diversity index across productive rearrangements. TCRdb re-hosts the immuneACCESS table, in-frame sequences only. Its copies lack some clones; in the studies checked, an unresolved V gene accounts for under half of them, and the cause for the rest is not known. V, J and clone size were drawn from that table, and D and trimming were deduced from the DNA. This sample lists fewer than 300,000 clones; 82% were detected once. The leading ten clones occupy 2.5% to 3.5% of the sample.

The sequence was collected from a woman aged 18-29 years with acute or convalescent COVID-19. Sequencing was carried out using peripheral blood. The V and J segments used are TRBV9 and TRBJ2-1, with TRBD2 tentatively as D gene (5 bases match). The CDR3 reads CASSGSGNSYNEQFF. The DNA sequence follows: TGTGCCAGCAGCGGATCGGGGAACTCCTACAATGAGCAGTTCTTC.